The present T cell receptor (beta chain) was sequenced within a study of cytomegalovirus exposure and HLA in healthy donors. Study overall: Within an early data release were 65 million to 90 million unique TCRs drawn from HLA-typed donors.

Findings and caveats of the study: Earlier results showed most TCR beta V segments being productive about 87% or about 30% of the time. In a later analysis, TCR association rates varied by HLA locus: DRB1 most, HLA-C fewest.

A note on this clone: The antigen is not known.

Per the germline V gene, CDR1 is ENHRY and CDR2 is SYGVKD. V was cut by 3 bases and J by 1 base, with 12 bases left in between. The CDR3 is 15 residues long. Primers: 60 Vbeta forward and 13 Jbeta reverse. Per the study methods: In a later analysis, of some 80 million unique beta chains, around 9.9 million appeared in at least two donors. The assay was immunoSEQ multiplex PCR, and TCRdb's table has in-frame clones only and misses some. The DNA gave D and trimming, while V, J and clone size come from that table. This table has 100,000 to 150,000 clones, more than 75% appearing once. This clonotype originated in a woman aged 55-75 years in good health and CMV-seropositive. The V and J genes are TRBV10-3 and TRBJ2-5; a possible D gene is TRBD1 (6 bases). What was sequenced was PBMCs. The CDR3 protein is CAISESGTFQETQYF. CDR3 bases: TGTGCCATCAGTGAATCCGGGACATTCCAAGAGACCCAGTACTTC.